Each of the 32 T cell receptor beta chains below was sequenced from the same sample in a study of blood T cell repertoires in COVID-19. Some clones are missing from TCRdb's copy, which holds only in-frame ones; the method was immunoSEQ multiplex PCR. Of some 240,000 clones listed, 86% were seen once; the top ten hold roughly 3.3%. Source material: PBMCs or T cells enriched from blood (not recorded which). All receptors derive from a woman aged 35 to 49 with acute COVID-19.

J is TRBJ1-4 and V is TRBV12-3 or TRBV12-4; a weak D match, TRBD1 (5 bases). CDR3 length: 13 residues. The V and J ends lost 2 bases and 5 bases respectively, with 6 bases between them. CDR3 DNA: TGTGCCAGCAGTTTATCAGGGAATGAAAAACTGTTTTTT. This gives the protein CASSLSGNEKLFF.

The CDR3 region is CASSEGTSGMDEQYF. The CDR3 coding sequence is TGTGCCAGCAGCGAAGGGACTAGCGGGATGGACGAGCAGTACTTC. The chain couples TRBV7-3 to TRBJ2-7; the match to TRBD2 covers 13 bases. The germline CDR1 and CDR2 sequences are SGHTA and FQGTGA. Germline trimming cut 5 bases from V and 5 bases from J; bases unmatched to any gene: 6. The CDR3 spans 15 residues. Filled out from reference TRBV7-3 and TRBJ2-7, the complete variable domain reads GAGVSQTPSNKVTEKGKYVELRCDPISGHTALYWYRQSLGQGPEFLIYFQGTGAADDSGLPNDRFFAVRPEGSVSTLKIQRTERGDSAVYLCASSEGTSGMDEQYFGPGTRLTVT.

The chain links TRBV11-1 to TRBJ1-5; D gene uncertain. Trimming removed 1 base at V and 2 bases at J, with 9 bases between. The germline V gene encodes CDR1 SGHAT and CDR2 FQDESV (reference sequence). The CDR3 sequence is 15 residues long. CDR3 sequence reads: CASSLGSGGNQPQHF. The DNA of the CDR3 is TGTGCCAGCAGCTTAGGATCCGGAGGCAATCAGCCCCAGCATTTT.

The table lists this clone with a count of one. The chain uses TRBV11-2 and TRBJ1-1, with D perhaps matching TRBD1 (6 bases). CDR3 size: 19 residues. V was clipped by 5 bases and J by 3 bases, with 28 bases between them. Germline loops: CDR1 SGHAT, CDR2 FQNNGV. CDR3 coding DNA: TGTGCCAGCAGCCCTGGCGGTTTCGGGGGGGCGAAGTTGGACACTGAAGCTTTCTTT. Protein product: CASSPGGFGGAKLDTEAFF.

The chain is built from TRBV24-1 and TRBJ1-2; the D gene is possibly TRBD1 (5 bases). The germline CDR1 and CDR2 sequences are KGHDR and SFDVKD. Trimming removed 4 bases at V and 3 bases at J, with 8 bases between. The CDR3 length is 13 residues. Written as DNA, the CDR3 is TGTGCCACCAGTGAGGGGGGGTACTATGGCTACACCTTC. It is translated as CATSEGGYYGYTF.

The chain couples TRBV15 to TRBJ2-7; TRBD1 matches 7 bases. This CDR3 contains 13 residues. Germline V lookup: CDR1 LNHNV, CDR2 YYDKDF (reference sequence). J lost 5 bases, V lost 2 bases, and 3 bases had no gene match. CDR3 in DNA: TGTGCCACCAGCAGAACAGGGGTTAACGAGCAGTACTTC. Translating gives CATSRTGVNEQYF.

The chain combines TRBV5-1 with TRBJ2-1; D is ambiguous. The CDR3 extends over 13 amino acids. CDR1 and CDR2 from the germline V gene are SGHRS and YFSETQ. V lost 6 bases and J lost 8, with 15 bases in between. The CDR3 sequence: CASTSQVLDEQFF. DNA for the CDR3: TGCGCCAGCACGAGCCAAGTGCTGGATGAGCAGTTCTTC.

The chain employs TRBV2 and TRBJ1-2, with 7 nucleotides matching TRBD1. The CDR3 has 15 amino acids. CDR1 and CDR2 (germline): SNHLY, FYNNEI. Trimming at V came to 4 bases and at J to 4 bases, leaving 9 bases not matched to a gene. CDR3 DNA sequence: TGTGCCAGCAGTGTTTCGAGGGGGCCCCTCTATGGCTACACCTTC. Its translation is CASSVSRGPLYGYTF.

This clone was seen only a few times. The chain combines TRBV2 with TRBJ2-3, with 15 bases identical to TRBD2. The CDR3 contains 17 residues. The germline V gene encodes CDR1 SNHLY and CDR2 FYNNEI. Trimming cost V 5 bases and J 5 bases; bases outside gene matches: 8. The CDR3 DNA is TGTGCCAGCAGTTACCGGGGGACTAGCGGGAGGTTAGATACGCAGTATTTT. Protein sequence: CASSYRGTSGRLDTQYF. Based on the CDR3 plus reference TRBV2 and TRBJ2-3, the full variable domain is EPEVTQTPSHQVTQMGQEVILRCVPISNHLYFYWYRQILGQKVEFLVSFYNNEISEKSEIFDDQFSVERPDGSNFTLKIRSTKLEDSAMYFCASSYRGTSGRLDTQYFGPGTRLTVL.

The CDR3 spells CASSLVGSDNTQYF. The CDR3, as DNA: TGCGCCAGCAGCTTGGTCGGGAGTGATAATACGCAGTATTTT. This chain joins TRBV5-1 and TRBJ2-3; D perhaps matches TRBD2 (6 bases). Germline V gene data show CDR1 as SGHRS and CDR2 as YFSETQ. The V end lost 0 bases, the J end lost 7 bases, and 12 bases lay between the germline ends. The CDR3 is 14 amino acids.

This clone was counted at least ten times. The chain has TRBV19 and TRBJ1-5; D gene uncertain. Germline CDR1 is LNHDA and CDR2 is SQIVND (reference sequence). The CDR3 is made up of 16 amino acids. V dropped 1 base and J dropped 0 bases, with 10 bases sitting between them. In DNA form, the CDR3 reads TGTGCCAGTAGTATAGTGCCAGACTATAGCAATCAGCCCCAGCATTTT. This sequence encodes CASSIVPDYSNQPQHF.

J is TRBJ2-2 and V is TRBV24-1; 9 nucleotides align to TRBD1. The CDR3 is 19 amino acids. V shed 5 bases and J 0 bases; nucleotides not matched to a gene: 12. Per the germline V gene, CDR1 is KGHDR and CDR2 is SFDVKD. The CDR3 region is CATSGPGQGSPSNTGELFF. CDR3 nucleotide sequence: TGTGCCACCAGTGGTCCGGGACAGGGATCCCCCTCGAACACCGGGGAGCTGTTTTTT.

The chain employs TRBV7-2 and TRBJ2-3; D is possibly TRBD1 (5 bases). The length of the CDR3 is 14 residues. V gave up 2 bases and J gave up 2 bases, with 8 bases separating them. CDR1 and CDR2 from the germline V gene are SGHTA and FQGNSA. The CDR3 nucleotides read TGTGCCAGCAGCTTACCGACAGTCACAGATACGCAGTATTTT. Its protein product is CASSLPTVTDTQYF.

This chain joins TRBV7-9 and TRBJ1-1, with D unclear. Germline assignment: CDR1 SEHNR and CDR2 FQNEAQ (reference sequence). Trimming shortened V by 7 bases and J by 0 bases, and 12 bases separated the two germline ends. The CDR3 runs 14 residues. The CDR3 loop is CASTLGGVNTEAFF. The CDR3 bases are TGTGCCAGCACCTTGGGCGGGGTGAACACTGAAGCTTTCTTT. Together with reference TRBV7-9 and TRBJ1-1, the CDR3 gives the full variable domain: DTGVSQNPRHKITKRGQNVTFRCDPISEHNRLYWYRQTLGQGPEFLTYFQNEAQLEKSRLLSDRFSAERPKGSFSTLEIQRTEQGDSAMYLCASTLGGVNTEAFFGQGTRLTVV.

The rearrangement links TRBV4-1 to TRBJ2-3, with TRBD2 identical over 9 bases. The V gene's germline CDR1 is MGHRA and CDR2 YSYEKL. This CDR3 is 16 amino acids long. Germline trimming cut 1 base from V and 2 bases from J; bases unmatched to any gene: 4. Here the CDR3 DNA reads TGCGCCAGCAGCCAAGGGGGGACTAGCTTCACAGATACGCAGTATTTT. This encodes CASSQGGTSFTDTQYF.

This clone has just a few counts. The V and J genes are TRBV19 and TRBJ2-3; 7 bases are a match to TRBD1. J lost 3 bases, V lost 4 bases, and 7 bases had no gene match. Germline CDR1 and CDR2: LNHDA and SQIVND (reference sequence). The CDR3 is 15 amino acids. In nucleotides, the CDR3 is TGTGCCAGTAGTACCCACAGGGGTGGAACAGATACGCAGTATTTT. Protein product: CASSTHRGGTDTQYF. The full variable domain, in which reference TRBV19 and TRBJ2-3 provide the parts outside the CDR3, is DGGITQSPKYLFRKEGQNVTLSCEQNLNHDAMYWYRQDPGQGLRLIYYSQIVNDFQKGDIAEGYSVSREKKESFPLTVTSAQKNPTAFYLCASSTHRGGTDTQYFGPGTRLTVL.

The J gene is TRBJ1-2, the V gene TRBV11-2; 7 positions match TRBD1. In germline, CDR1 is SGHAT, CDR2 FQNNGV. CDR3 size: 12 residues. The J segment lost 6 bases and the V segment lost 9 bases, leaving 7 bases of the junction unmatched. CDR3 in DNA: TGTGCCAGAAGAGGACAGGTGGATGGCTACACCTTC. This encodes CARRGQVDGYTF.

V gene TRBV10-2 combines with J gene TRBJ1-2, with 7 positions matching TRBD1. Trimming took 0 bases from V and 6 from J; bases not matched to a gene: 10. The CDR3 is 16 residues long. Germline V CDR1 and CDR2: WSHSY, SAAADI. This CDR3 reads CASSESGDRRRNGYTF. In DNA, the CDR3 is TGCGCCAGCAGTGAGTCGGGGGACAGAAGGCGGAATGGCTACACCTTC.

This rearrangement joins TRBV27 to TRBJ1-1; D possibly corresponds to TRBD1 (5 bases). Germline CDR1 reads MNHEY; CDR2 reads SMNVEV (reference sequence). Trimming stripped 6 bases from V and 1 base from J, with 9 bases between. The CDR3 length is 13 residues. The CDR3 bases are TGTGCCAGCAGACTACAGGAGAACACTGAAGCTTTCTTT. Translating gives CASRLQENTEAFF.

The chain couples TRBV5-1 to TRBJ1-2; D gene uncertain. The CDR3 is 13 residues long. The V gene's germline CDR1 is SGHRS and CDR2 YFSETQ. The V end lost 6 bases, the J end lost 2 bases, and 11 bases lay between the germline ends. Written as DNA, the CDR3 is TGCGCCAGCAACCCTGGACTGAACTATGGCTACACCTTC. Encoded protein: CASNPGLNYGYTF.

This chain joins TRBV13 and TRBJ2-7, with 8 bases identical to TRBD2. The germline gives CDR1 PRHDT, CDR2 FYEKMQ (reference sequence). The CDR3 sequence is 14 residues long. V trimming: 3 bases; J trimming: 4 bases; junction bases outside the gene matches: 5. The CDR3 DNA reads TGTGCCAGCAGCTTTGGGCGGGAGGTTTACGAGCAGTACTTC. Protein product: CASSFGREVYEQYF.

The gene calls are TRBV4-1 and TRBJ2-5, with D possibly matching TRBD1 (5 bases). V lost 2 bases to trimming and J lost 4 bases, with 14 bases between them. Germline CDR1 and CDR2: MGHRA and YSYEKL. This CDR3 comprises 15 residues. In nucleotides, the CDR3 is TGCGCCAGCAGCCAAACAGCAGGGTCCAGAGAGACCCAGTACTTC. The encoded protein is CASSQTAGSRETQYF.

The J gene is TRBJ2-5, the V gene TRBV3-1 (or the pseudogene TRBV3-2); D is possibly TRBD2 (7 bases). With 4 bases removed from V and 6 bases from J, the gap between germline ends came to 30 bases. The CDR3 runs 19 residues. Germline assignment: CDR1 LGHDT and CDR2 YNNKEL (reference sequence). As DNA, the CDR3 is TGTGCCAGCAGCCCAAGTGCGGGGGCAGCGGGATCCATAGGAAAGACCCAGTACTTC. It is translated as CASSPSAGAAGSIGKTQYF.

This clone was detected only once. The chain has TRBV18 and TRBJ2-1, with TRBD2 matching 8 bases. This CDR3 is 19 amino acids long. Germline values: CDR1 KGHSH, CDR2 LQKENI. The V gene end was trimmed by 0 bases and the J gene end by 3 bases; junction bases not matched to a gene: 13. CDR3 coding DNA: TGTGCCAGCTCACCACCTAGAGGGGGAAGCGGGAGTCGCTACAATGAGCAGTTCTTC. It yields the protein CASSPPRGGSGSRYNEQFF.

The chain links TRBV27 to TRBJ1-2, with D possibly matching TRBD1 (5 bases). CDR3 length equals 13 residues. Germline V CDR1 and CDR2: MNHEY, SMNVEV (reference sequence). The V end was cut by 3 bases, the J end by 6 bases, with 11 bases between. CDR3 amino acids: CASSLGGGDGYTF. The CDR3 region has the DNA TGTGCCAGCAGTTTGGGAGGAGGGGATGGCTACACCTTC.

This clone was observed a single time. The chain recombines TRBV23-1 with TRBJ1-1; 10 bases are shared with TRBD1. TRBV23-1 is flagged as an ORF with uncertain function. Unmatched junction bases numbered 15, after V lost 2 bases and J lost 0 bases. This CDR3 region has 20 residues. The CDR3 spells CASSQAGRRGTGDLNTEAFF. In DNA form, the CDR3 reads TGCGCCAGCAGTCAAGCCGGGCGACGCGGGACAGGGGATTTGAACACTGAAGCTTTCTTT.

V and J are TRBV5-4 and TRBJ2-1, with TRBD1 matching over 9 bases. CDR3 size: 14 residues. CDR1 and CDR2 from the germline V gene are SGHNT and YYREEE (reference sequence). The junction had 10 bases not matched to a gene; V was cut back by 1 base and J by 14 bases. CDR3 nucleotide sequence: TGTGCCAGCAGCTTGAGTTCCGGGACAGGGAAAGAGTTCTTC. Residues: CASSLSSGTGKEFF.

The chain employs TRBV19 and TRBJ2-3, with D maybe TRBD1 (6 bases). CDR3 size: 16 residues. V lost 4 bases, J lost 0 bases, and 14 bases lay in between. Germline loops: CDR1 LNHDA, CDR2 SQIVND (reference sequence). The CDR3 DNA is TGTGCCAGTAGTACCCCTGGACAGCCTAGCACAGATACGCAGTATTTT. Translation: CASSTPGQPSTDTQYF. Using reference TRBV19 and TRBJ2-3 for the parts outside the CDR3, the full variable domain is DGGITQSPKYLFRKEGQNVTLSCEQNLNHDAMYWYRQDPGQGLRLIYYSQIVNDFQKGDIAEGYSVSREKKESFPLTVTSAQKNPTAFYLCASSTPGQPSTDTQYFGPGTRLTVL.

The chain joins TRBV5-5 to TRBJ2-1; 11 bases are a match to TRBD2. Germline values: CDR1 SGHKS, CDR2 YYEKEE (reference sequence). This CDR3 comprises 14 residues. V was pared by 1 base and J by 8 bases, with 2 bases of the junction left unmatched. The CDR3 DNA sequence: TGTGCCAGCAGCTTGTATAGCGGGGGGGATGAGCAGTTCTTC. Translated: CASSLYSGGDEQFF.

The V call is TRBV24-1, the J call TRBJ2-2, with 7 bases aligning to TRBD1. Germline CDR1 and CDR2: KGHDR and SFDVKD. V lost 4 bases to trimming and J lost 9 bases; unmatched junction nucleotides: 10. This CDR3 is built from 15 residues. CDR3 in amino acids: CATSELTGPHRELFF. In nucleotides, the CDR3 is TGTGCCACCAGTGAATTGACAGGGCCGCACCGGGAGCTGTTTTTT.

The chain recombines TRBV11-3 with TRBJ1-2, with D possibly TRBD1 on 5 matching bases. The CDR3 spans 15 residues. Germline V gene sequence: CDR1 SGHNT, CDR2 YENEEA. Trimming removed 0 bases at V and 4 bases at J, with 12 bases between. The CDR3 sequence is CASSLDDSLTYGYTF. CDR3 coding DNA: TGTGCCAGCAGCTTAGACGACAGCCTTACCTATGGCTACACCTTC.

This clone was seen only once. The chain links TRBV6-5 to TRBJ2-7; D remains unclear. This CDR3 is built from 15 residues. V dropped 5 bases and J dropped 0 bases, with 14 bases sitting between them. Germline V gives CDR1 MNHEY, CDR2 SVGAGI. The DNA for the CDR3 is TGTGCCAGCAGTCCCCAGCAGGATTTCTCCTACGAGCAGTACTTC. This sequence encodes CASSPQQDFSYEQYF.